Listed here is a single T cell receptor beta chain. This entry is derived from a study of blood T cell repertoires in COVID-19. Study as a whole: Samples of COVID-19 (acute and convalescent) were obtained from the United States, Italy and Spain.

Germline V gene sequence: CDR1 SNHLY, CDR2 FYNNEI. The CDR3 runs to 10 residues. Trimming took 6 bases from V and 6 from J, leaving 3 bases between them. Sequencing was performed with immunoSEQ multiplex PCR; in TCRdb, only in-frame clones are kept and a portion is missing. This sample has more than 95,000 clones, with approximately 80% found just once. The source material was peripheral blood. This clonotype was sampled from a man between 60 and 70 years old with acute or convalescent COVID-19. This rearrangement joins TRBV2 to TRBJ1-3, with D unclear. The CDR3 sequence: CASSLNTIYF. CDR3 sequence (DNA): TGTGCCAGCAGCCTAAACACCATATATTTT.